The clone carrying this T cell receptor (beta chain) appeared once. Its antigen is not known. CD45RO negativity and positive selection for CCR7 defined naive CD8 cells, a population that excluded terminally differentiated effector memory CD45RA+ cells. The data derive from a study of shared clonotypes between healthy human individuals. Regarding the study as a whole: The study's rarefaction showed incomplete sorted-subset sequencing despite large depth.

Generated by immunoSEQ multiplex PCR, the TCRdb table keeps only in-frame clones and is missing some. Seen here are about 2 million clones, just under 95% observed once, and the top ten hold around 1%. Per germline, CDR1 MNHEY and CDR2 SMNVEV (reference sequence). The CDR3 has 12 residues. Trimming shortened V by 5 bases and J by 7 bases, and 11 bases separated the two germline ends. The sequencing input was naive CD8+ T cells sorted from blood. The TCR originated in a man aged 18-30 years in good health. The gene calls are TRBV27 and TRBJ2-5, with D perhaps TRBD2 (6 bases). CDR3 bases: TGTGCCAGCAGTCCCCCCGGGGGGACCCAGTACTTC. It specifies CASSPPGGTQYF.